The rows below give T cell receptor beta chains drawn from one sample of a study of blood T cell repertoires in COVID-19. Sequencing was performed with immunoSEQ multiplex PCR; in TCRdb, only in-frame clones are kept and a portion is missing. The table records roughly 150,000 clones, 78% of them present only once. The sequenced sample was peripheral blood. The receptors originated from a woman of 80 years or more with acute or convalescent COVID-19. Both conserved end residues are part of each CDR3. The D gene is left open where the match is weak. Size is omitted from some rows. Given values are once, few, many or a class for expanded clones.

clone size: few; D gene: TRBD1; V gene: TRBV28; J gene: TRBJ1-4; CDR3 protein: CASSFGGQGDEKLFF; CDR3 DNA: TGTGCCAGCAGTTTCGGGGGACAGGGTGATGAAAAACTGTTTTTT
clone size: -; D gene: TRBD1; V gene: TRBV27; J gene: TRBJ1-1; CDR3 protein: CASTETGGTEAFF; CDR3 DNA: TGTGCCAGCACCGAGACAGGGGGCACTGAAGCTTTCTTT
clone size: -; D gene: -; V gene: TRBV30; J gene: TRBJ1-5; CDR3 protein: CAWSGGRGNQPQHF; CDR3 DNA: TGTGCCTGGAGTGGAGGGAGGGGTAATCAGCCCCAGCATTTT
clone size: -; D gene: TRBD1; V gene: TRBV5-6; J gene: TRBJ2-1; CDR3 protein: CASSYPLDRAIGDEQFF; CDR3 DNA: TGTGCCAGCAGCTACCCCCTGGACAGGGCGATCGGGGATGAGCAGTTCTTC
clone size: -; D gene: -; V gene: TRBV6-1; J gene: TRBJ1-5; CDR3 protein: CASSEGGVGPQHF; CDR3 DNA: TGTGCCAGCAGTGAAGGGGGGGTCGGGCCCCAGCATTTT
clone size: -; D gene: -; V gene: TRBV28; J gene: TRBJ1-1; CDR3 protein: CASSLGREGTEAFF; CDR3 DNA: TGTGCCAGCAGTTTGGGGAGGGAGGGCACTGAAGCTTTCTTT
clone size: -; D gene: TRBD1; V gene: TRBV4-2; J gene: TRBJ2-6; CDR3 protein: CASSQDGTGSGANVLTF; CDR3 DNA: TGTGCCAGCAGCCAAGATGGGACAGGCTCTGGGGCCAACGTCCTGACTTTC
clone size: -; D gene: TRBD2; V gene: TRBV7-2; J gene: TRBJ2-3; CDR3 protein: CASSPSGGPYTQYF; CDR3 DNA: TGTGCCAGCAGCCCTAGCGGGGGTCCTTATACGCAGTATTTT
clone size: -; D gene: -; V gene: TRBV4-1; J gene: TRBJ2-1; CDR3 protein: CASSQGNKGLYNEQFF; CDR3 DNA: TGCGCCAGCAGCCAAGGCAACAAGGGGCTATACAATGAGCAGTTCTTC
clone size: -; D gene: TRBD1; V gene: TRBV5-1; J gene: TRBJ2-2; CDR3 protein: CASTPTGDDTGELFF; CDR3 DNA: TGCGCCAGCACCCCGACAGGGGATGACACCGGGGAGCTGTTTTTT
clone size: few; D gene: -; V gene: TRBV5-4; J gene: TRBJ2-7; CDR3 protein: CASSSYYEQYF; CDR3 DNA: TGTGCCAGCAGCTCCTATTACGAGCAGTACTTC
clone size: -; D gene: -; V gene: TRBV25-1; J gene: TRBJ1-1; CDR3 protein: CASSRLGGDTEAFF; CDR3 DNA: TGTGCCAGCAGCCGCCTTGGCGGGGACACTGAAGCTTTCTTT
clone size: -; D gene: TRBD1; V gene: TRBV6-1; J gene: TRBJ1-2; CDR3 protein: CASSEPGTGLNYGYTF; CDR3 DNA: TGTGCCAGCAGTGAACCCGGGACAGGGCTTAACTATGGCTACACCTTC
clone size: -; D gene: TRBD1; V gene: TRBV7-9; J gene: TRBJ2-7; CDR3 protein: CASSPKMRTGNEQYF; CDR3 DNA: TGTGCCAGCAGCCCTAAGATGCGGACAGGTAACGAGCAGTACTTC
clone size: -; D gene: -; V gene: TRBV6-1; J gene: TRBJ1-5; CDR3 protein: CASSEGLVRSNQPQHF; CDR3 DNA: TGTGCCAGCAGTGAAGGGCTCGTCCGAAGCAATCAGCCCCAGCATTTT
clone size: -; D gene: TRBD1; V gene: TRBV18; J gene: TRBJ2-5; CDR3 protein: CASSPIQGSQETQYF; CDR3 DNA: TGTGCCAGCTCGCCTATACAGGGGTCTCAGGAGACCCAGTACTTC
clone size: -; D gene: TRBD1; V gene: TRBV7-9; J gene: TRBJ1-5; CDR3 protein: CASSRGQNSNQPQHF; CDR3 DNA: TGTGCCAGCAGCCGGGGACAGAATAGCAATCAGCCCCAGCATTTT
clone size: -; D gene: TRBD1; V gene: TRBV30; J gene: TRBJ2-7; CDR3 protein: CAWRLGGSNEQYF; CDR3 DNA: TGTGCCTGGCGGTTAGGGGGCTCGAACGAGCAGTACTTC
clone size: -; D gene: -; V gene: TRBV2; J gene: TRBJ2-7; CDR3 protein: CASSEARPSSYEQYF; CDR3 DNA: TGTGCCAGCAGTGAGGCCAGGCCAAGCTCCTACGAGCAGTACTTC
clone size: -; D gene: -; V gene: TRBV9; J gene: TRBJ2-5; CDR3 protein: CASSPFQGRGLQETQYF; CDR3 DNA: TGTGCCAGCAGCCCTTTCCAGGGGAGGGGACTCCAAGAGACCCAGTACTTC
clone size: few; D gene: -; V gene: TRBV4-1; J gene: TRBJ1-2; CDR3 protein: CASSPHSIQPYGYTF; CDR3 DNA: TGCGCCAGCAGCCCCCACAGTATTCAACCCTATGGCTACACCTTC
clone size: few; D gene: -; V gene: TRBV29-1; J gene: TRBJ1-6; CDR3 protein: CSVSAQANSPLHF; CDR3 DNA: TGCAGCGTTTCGGCCCAGGCAAATTCACCCCTCCACTTT
clone size: -; D gene: -; V gene: TRBV3-1/TRBV3-2; J gene: TRBJ2-5; CDR3 protein: CASSPGRETQYF; CDR3 DNA: TGTGCCAGCAGCCCGGGGAGGGAGACCCAGTACTTC
clone size: -; D gene: -; V gene: TRBV3-1/TRBV3-2; J gene: TRBJ2-2; CDR3 protein: CASSHSPGELFF; CDR3 DNA: TGTGCCAGCAGCCATAGCCCCGGGGAGCTGTTTTTT
clone size: once; D gene: TRBD2; V gene: TRBV28; J gene: TRBJ2-3; CDR3 protein: CASSPGASGTLDTQYF; CDR3 DNA: TGTGCCAGCAGCCCAGGGGCTAGCGGGACACTTGATACGCAGTATTTT
clone size: -; D gene: TRBD2; V gene: TRBV7-8; J gene: TRBJ2-3; CDR3 protein: CASSFRLAGGPDTQYF; CDR3 DNA: TGTGCCAGCAGCTTCCGACTAGCGGGGGGCCCAGATACGCAGTATTTT
clone size: -; D gene: TRBD2; V gene: TRBV19; J gene: TRBJ2-1; CDR3 protein: CASSALANSYNEQFF; CDR3 DNA: TGTGCCAGTAGTGCACTAGCGAACTCCTACAATGAGCAGTTCTTC
clone size: -; D gene: TRBD1; V gene: TRBV5-4; J gene: TRBJ2-7; CDR3 protein: CASSFGQGGGYEQYF; CDR3 DNA: TGTGCCAGCAGCTTCGGACAGGGGGGCGGCTACGAGCAGTACTTC
clone size: -; D gene: -; V gene: TRBV28; J gene: TRBJ2-7; CDR3 protein: CASTSGGISYEQYF; CDR3 DNA: TGTGCCAGCACTTCTGGGGGGATCTCCTACGAGCAGTACTTC
clone size: few; D gene: -; V gene: TRBV7-2; J gene: TRBJ1-5; CDR3 protein: CASSLQQGPNQPQHF; CDR3 DNA: TGTGCCAGCAGCCTCCAACAGGGCCCGAATCAGCCCCAGCATTTT
clone size: -; D gene: TRBD1; V gene: TRBV2; J gene: TRBJ2-2; CDR3 protein: CASSRSSGTGNTGELFF; CDR3 DNA: TGTGCCAGCAGCAGAAGTTCCGGGACAGGGAACACCGGGGAGCTGTTTTTT
clone size: -; D gene: TRBD1; V gene: TRBV18; J gene: TRBJ1-1; CDR3 protein: CASSSRQGAWTEAFF; CDR3 DNA: TGTGCCAGCTCATCTCGACAGGGGGCTTGGACTGAAGCTTTCTTT
clone size: few; D gene: -; V gene: TRBV7-9; J gene: TRBJ2-7; CDR3 protein: CASSSSLAGYEQYF; CDR3 DNA: TGTGCCAGCAGCTCCAGCCTAGCTGGGTACGAGCAGTACTTC
clone size: few; D gene: -; V gene: TRBV7-8; J gene: TRBJ1-5; CDR3 protein: CASSFIRSRSNQPQHF; CDR3 DNA: TGTGCCAGCAGCTTTATTCGGTCTCGCTCCAATCAGCCCCAGCATTTT
clone size: -; D gene: -; V gene: TRBV5-1; J gene: TRBJ2-1; CDR3 protein: CASSFFAGTNEQFF; CDR3 DNA: TGCGCCAGCAGCTTTTTTGCAGGGACAAATGAGCAGTTCTTC
clone size: -; D gene: -; V gene: TRBV6-5; J gene: TRBJ2-7; CDR3 protein: CASRPRQETYEQYF; CDR3 DNA: TGTGCCAGCAGACCAAGACAGGAGACCTACGAGCAGTACTTC
clone size: -; D gene: TRBD2; V gene: TRBV24-1; J gene: TRBJ2-1; CDR3 protein: CATGTSGGEQFF; CDR3 DNA: TGTGCCACCGGGACTAGCGGGGGAGAGCAGTTCTTC
clone size: -; D gene: -; V gene: TRBV6-2/TRBV6-3; J gene: TRBJ2-1; CDR3 protein: CASSYRDLEGVEQFF; CDR3 DNA: TGTGCCAGCAGTTACAGGGATCTAGAGGGGGTGGAGCAGTTCTTC
clone size: -; D gene: TRBD1; V gene: TRBV7-8; J gene: TRBJ1-1; CDR3 protein: CASSPHRRGLTRNTEAFF; CDR3 DNA: TGTGCCAGCAGCCCTCATAGAAGGGGGCTGACACGGAACACTGAAGCTTTCTTT
clone size: -; D gene: TRBD1; V gene: TRBV11-2; J gene: TRBJ2-1; CDR3 protein: CASSPQGAIGNEQFF; CDR3 DNA: TGTGCCAGCAGCCCTCAGGGGGCGATCGGCAATGAGCAGTTCTTC
clone size: -; D gene: TRBD2; V gene: TRBV5-1; J gene: TRBJ2-7; CDR3 protein: CASSLASGNMEQYF; CDR3 DNA: TGCGCCAGCAGCTTGGCTAGCGGGAATATGGAGCAGTACTTC
clone size: -; D gene: -; V gene: TRBV2; J gene: TRBJ1-1; CDR3 protein: CASSEGHFAEAFF; CDR3 DNA: TGTGCCAGCAGTGAAGGGCATTTCGCTGAAGCTTTCTTT
clone size: -; D gene: TRBD2; V gene: TRBV30; J gene: TRBJ2-1; CDR3 protein: CAWQTSGGFYNEQFF; CDR3 DNA: TGTGCCTGGCAGACTAGCGGGGGGTTTTATAATGAGCAGTTCTTC
clone size: -; D gene: -; V gene: TRBV27; J gene: TRBJ1-6; CDR3 protein: CASSLRGGPYNSPLHF; CDR3 DNA: TGTGCCAGCAGTTTAAGGGGCGGTCCTTATAATTCACCCCTCCACTTT
clone size: -; D gene: -; V gene: TRBV5-1; J gene: TRBJ2-7; CDR3 protein: CASSLGRHPEGYEQYF; CDR3 DNA: TGCGCCAGCAGCTTGGGCAGGCACCCGGAGGGCTACGAGCAGTACTTC
clone size: -; D gene: -; V gene: TRBV28; J gene: TRBJ1-2; CDR3 protein: CASSPPAGAYGYTF; CDR3 DNA: TGTGCCAGCAGTCCCCCCGCGGGGGCTTATGGCTACACCTTC
clone size: -; D gene: TRBD2; V gene: TRBV6-5; J gene: TRBJ2-1; CDR3 protein: CASRLSGGHEQFF; CDR3 DNA: TGTGCCAGCAGGCTCAGCGGGGGTCATGAGCAGTTCTTC